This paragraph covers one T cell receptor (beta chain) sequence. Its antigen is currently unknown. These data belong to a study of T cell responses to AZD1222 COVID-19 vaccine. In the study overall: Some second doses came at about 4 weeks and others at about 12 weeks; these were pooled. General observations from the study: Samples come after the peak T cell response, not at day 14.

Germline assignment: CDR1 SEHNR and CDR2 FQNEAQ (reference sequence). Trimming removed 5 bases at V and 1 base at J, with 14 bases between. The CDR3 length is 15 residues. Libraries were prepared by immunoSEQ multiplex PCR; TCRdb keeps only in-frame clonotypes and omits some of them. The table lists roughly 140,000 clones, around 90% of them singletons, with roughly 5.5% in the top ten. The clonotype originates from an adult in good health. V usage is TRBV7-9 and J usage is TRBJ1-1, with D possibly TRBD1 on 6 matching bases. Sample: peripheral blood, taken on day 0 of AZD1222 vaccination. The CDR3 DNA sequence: TGTGCCAGCAGCCCCCGGGGGCCTACGAACACTGAAGCTTTCTTT. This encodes CASSPRGPTNTEAFF. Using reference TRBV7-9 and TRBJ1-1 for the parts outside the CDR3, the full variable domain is DTGVSQNPRHKITKRGQNVTFRCDPISEHNRLYWYRQTLGQGPEFLTYFQNEAQLEKSRLLSDRFSAERPKGSFSTLEIQRTEQGDSAMYLCASSPRGPTNTEAFFGQGTRLTVV.